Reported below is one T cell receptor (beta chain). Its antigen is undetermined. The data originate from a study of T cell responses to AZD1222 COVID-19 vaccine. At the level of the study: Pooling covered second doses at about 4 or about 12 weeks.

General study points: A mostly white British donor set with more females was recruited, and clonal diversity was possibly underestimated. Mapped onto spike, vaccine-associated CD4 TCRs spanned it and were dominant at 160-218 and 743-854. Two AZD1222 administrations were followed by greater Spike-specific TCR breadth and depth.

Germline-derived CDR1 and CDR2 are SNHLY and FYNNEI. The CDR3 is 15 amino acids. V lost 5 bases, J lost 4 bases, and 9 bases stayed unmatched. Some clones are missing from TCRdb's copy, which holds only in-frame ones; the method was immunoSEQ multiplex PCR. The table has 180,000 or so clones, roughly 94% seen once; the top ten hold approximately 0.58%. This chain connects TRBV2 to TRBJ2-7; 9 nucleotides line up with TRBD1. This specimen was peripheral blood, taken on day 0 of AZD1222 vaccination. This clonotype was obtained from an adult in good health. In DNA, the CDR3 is TGTGCCAGCAGTTCCGGGACAGGGCTTTCATACGAGCAGTACTTC. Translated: CASSSGTGLSYEQYF.